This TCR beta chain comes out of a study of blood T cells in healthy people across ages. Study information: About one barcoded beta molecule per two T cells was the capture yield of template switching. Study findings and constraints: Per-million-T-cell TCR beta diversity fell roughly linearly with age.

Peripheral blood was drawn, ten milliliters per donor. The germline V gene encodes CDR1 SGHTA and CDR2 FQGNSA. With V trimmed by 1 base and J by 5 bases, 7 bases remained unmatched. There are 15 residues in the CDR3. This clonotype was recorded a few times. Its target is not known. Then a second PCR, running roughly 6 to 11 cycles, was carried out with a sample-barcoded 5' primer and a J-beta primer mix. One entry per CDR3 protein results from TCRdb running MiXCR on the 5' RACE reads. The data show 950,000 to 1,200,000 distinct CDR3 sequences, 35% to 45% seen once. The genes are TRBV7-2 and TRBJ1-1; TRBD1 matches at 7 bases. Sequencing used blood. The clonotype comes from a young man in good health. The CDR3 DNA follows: TGTGCCAGCAGCTTAGGGAGGGGGCTTGAAACTGAAGCTTTCTTT. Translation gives CASSLGRGLETEAFF.